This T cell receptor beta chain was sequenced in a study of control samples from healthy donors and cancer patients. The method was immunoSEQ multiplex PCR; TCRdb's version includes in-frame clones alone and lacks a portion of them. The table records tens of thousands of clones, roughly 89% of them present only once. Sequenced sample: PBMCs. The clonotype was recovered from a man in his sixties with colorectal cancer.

DNA of the CDR3: TGTGCCAGCAGCAACCGAGGGTTTAACTACGAGCAGTACTTC. Protein: CASSNRGFNYEQYF. The rearrangement uses TRBV6-2 or TRBV6-3 and TRBJ2-7; tentative D call: TRBD2 (5 bases). The V gene's germline CDR1 is MNHEY and CDR2 SVGEGT. V was shortened by 6 bases and J by 3 bases, with 15 bases between the two germline ends. The CDR3 is 14 residues long.